Listed below are T cell receptor beta chains from one sample, sequenced in a study of CD8 T cells in Susac syndrome. TCRdb recomputed calls from the immunoSEQ multiplex PCR reads with MiXCR, one row per CDR3 protein. The sample includes about 180,000 distinct CDR3 sequences, 94% of them seen just once. Source material: CD4+ T cells from PBMCs. The receptors were gathered from a human donor with Susac syndrome. CDR3s include the opening cysteine and the closing phenylalanine or tryptophan. The D gene is left open where the match is weak.

>15|TRBJ2-5|-|TRBV25-1
CASSDPARGKETQYF
>13|TRBJ2-7|-|TRBV20-1
CSAPILPTYEQYF
>13|TRBJ1-1|TRBD1|TRBV16
CASSQFRGSEAFF
>12|TRBJ2-5|-|TRBV2
CASSVQQETQYF
>14|TRBJ2-2|-|TRBV20-1
CSARDRMGSGELFF
>15|TRBJ1-2|-|TRBV7-8
CASSPSGALSYGYTF
>14|TRBJ2-1|-|TRBV5-1
CASSWANQGEEQFF
>16|TRBJ2-1|TRBD2|TRBV7-8
CASSPRTSDLRDEQFF
>16|TRBJ1-1|-|TRBV6-5
CASSYSGTGRNTEAFF
>13|TRBJ2-7|-|TRBV12-3/TRBV12-4
CASSLLWRHEQYF
>13|TRBJ1-5|-|TRBV20-1
CSAHRGPNQPQHF
>13|TRBJ2-3|-|TRBV5-1
CASSPHGPDTQYF
>14|TRBJ1-2|-|TRBV29-1
CSVVGSNPNYGYTF
>15|TRBJ2-5|-|TRBV20-1
CSAPPSQTRAETQYF
>15|TRBJ2-7|-|TRBV18
CASSPQVSGSYEQYF
>15|TRBJ2-5|TRBD1|TRBV5-4
CASSSGTGGWETQYF
>14|TRBJ1-1|TRBD1|TRBV20-1
CSARKSQGGTEAFF
>17|TRBJ1-2|TRBD1|TRBV28
CASSITNPGQGGHGYTF
>12|TRBJ1-6|TRBD1|TRBV13
CASQGASSPLHF
>11|TRBJ2-5|-|TRBV12-3/TRBV12-4
CASSPKETQYF
>14|TRBJ2-3|TRBD2|TRBV24-1
CATSERGGEDTQYF
>17|TRBJ2-4|TRBD1|TRBV5-6
CASSLGARTGARNIQYF